This is a list of T cell receptor beta chains from one sample in a study of early T cells in non-severe SARS-CoV-2 infection. TCRdb re-called the 5' RACE reads with MiXCR, one entry per CDR3 protein. The data hold tens of thousands of distinct CDR3 sequences, with 10% observed a single time. The sequenced material came from whole blood. The source is an adult who was a healthcare worker with PCR-confirmed SARS-CoV-2 infection or an uninfected control (not recorded which). The CDR3 runs from the conserved cysteine through the conserved F or W. D genes are given only for firm matches. Not all rows give a size; the values are once, few, many and, for expanded clones, a class.

j_call: TRBJ2-1; clone_size: many; d_call: .; v_call: TRBV20-1; cdr3_nt: TGCAGTGCTAGCTGGGAGAATGAGCAGTTCTTC; cdr3_aa: CSASWENEQFF
j_call: TRBJ2-2; clone_size: few; d_call: .; v_call: TRBV12-3/TRBV12-4; cdr3_nt: TGTGCCAGCAGTTTACAGGGTGGATCCGGGGAGCTGTTTTTT; cdr3_aa: CASSLQGGSGELFF
j_call: TRBJ2-3; clone_size: many; d_call: TRBD2; v_call: TRBV11-1; cdr3_nt: TGTGCCAGCAGCTCCGGGACTAGCGGGATTGGAGATACGCAGTATTTT; cdr3_aa: CASSSGTSGIGDTQYF
j_call: TRBJ1-2; clone_size: few; d_call: TRBD1; v_call: TRBV7-2; cdr3_nt: TGTGCCAGCAGCTTATCTCCGGGACAGAATACCTATGGCTACACCTTC; cdr3_aa: CASSLSPGQNTYGYTF
j_call: TRBJ2-3; clone_size: many; d_call: .; v_call: TRBV10-1; cdr3_nt: TGCGCCAGCAGTGAGTCGGTGACGGATACTAGCACAGATACGCAGTATTTT; cdr3_aa: CASSESVTDTSTDTQYF
j_call: TRBJ2-1; clone_size: .; d_call: TRBD2; v_call: TRBV30; cdr3_nt: TGTGCCTGGAGTGTACCGACCGACCCTAGCGGGGTAAGGCAGTTCTTC; cdr3_aa: CAWSVPTDPSGVRQFF
j_call: TRBJ2-4; clone_size: few; d_call: TRBD2; v_call: TRBV4-1; cdr3_nt: TGCGCCAGCAGCAAAGGGTTGGTAGCGGGAGAGGGGGCCAAAAACATTCAGTACTTC; cdr3_aa: CASSKGLVAGEGAKNIQYF
j_call: TRBJ1-2; clone_size: .; d_call: .; v_call: TRBV5-1; cdr3_nt: TGCGCCAGCAGCTTGGCGCAGGGGCCGTATGGCTACACCTTC; cdr3_aa: CASSLAQGPYGYTF
j_call: TRBJ2-7; clone_size: many; d_call: .; v_call: TRBV7-8; cdr3_nt: TGTGCCAGCAGCTTAGGGCAGGTCATCTACGAGCAGTACTTC; cdr3_aa: CASSLGQVIYEQYF
j_call: TRBJ1-2; clone_size: many; d_call: TRBD1; v_call: TRBV6-5; cdr3_nt: TGTGCCAGCAGTTACATAGGGGGGACAGACTATGGCTACACCTTC; cdr3_aa: CASSYIGGTDYGYTF
j_call: TRBJ2-3; clone_size: few; d_call: TRBD2; v_call: TRBV12-5; cdr3_nt: TGTGCTAGTGGTCCAAGCGGGGCCGATACGCAGTATTTT; cdr3_aa: CASGPSGADTQYF
j_call: TRBJ2-1; clone_size: few; d_call: .; v_call: TRBV29-1; cdr3_nt: TGCAGCGGGGGCCCCGGCTTTCGGGGTGAGCAGTTCTTC; cdr3_aa: CSGGPGFRGEQFF
j_call: TRBJ2-1; clone_size: many; d_call: .; v_call: TRBV7-8; cdr3_nt: TGTGCCAGCAGCTTAGAGGGGGATTCCTACAATGAGCAGTTCTTC; cdr3_aa: CASSLEGDSYNEQFF
j_call: TRBJ2-5; clone_size: few; d_call: .; v_call: TRBV18; cdr3_nt: TGTGCCAGCTCTTCTCAGCGAGAGACCCAGTACTTC; cdr3_aa: CASSSQRETQYF
j_call: TRBJ1-2; clone_size: few; d_call: .; v_call: TRBV9; cdr3_nt: TGTGCCAGTTCCCCCGACAGTTCTCGCTACACCTTC; cdr3_aa: CASSPDSSRYTF
j_call: TRBJ2-2; clone_size: many; d_call: .; v_call: TRBV29-1; cdr3_nt: TGCAGCGTTGGGTCCGCGAACACCGGGGAGCTGTTTTTT; cdr3_aa: CSVGSANTGELFF
j_call: TRBJ2-1; clone_size: .; d_call: .; v_call: TRBV20-1; cdr3_nt: TGCAGTGCTCCCGGGTGGGGCCTTCTCGATGAGCAGTTCTTC; cdr3_aa: CSAPGWGLLDEQFF
j_call: TRBJ1-4; clone_size: .; d_call: .; v_call: TRBV6-5; cdr3_nt: TGTGCCAGCAGCCCCTACAGGGTTCGAGAAAAACTGTTTTTT; cdr3_aa: CASSPYRVREKLFF
j_call: TRBJ1-4; clone_size: .; d_call: .; v_call: TRBV29-1; cdr3_nt: TGCAGCGTTGTGGTGGGGAATGAAGAAAAACTGTTTTTT; cdr3_aa: CSVVVGNEEKLFF
j_call: TRBJ2-7; clone_size: .; d_call: TRBD2; v_call: TRBV6-5; cdr3_nt: TGTGCCAGCAGCCGCACTCCCCTAGCGGGAGCCTTAACCTACGAGCAGTACTTC; cdr3_aa: CASSRTPLAGALTYEQYF
j_call: TRBJ2-7; clone_size: many; d_call: .; v_call: TRBV5-1; cdr3_nt: TGCGCCAGCAGCTCGACCAGTACAGGAGGTGAGCAGTACTTC; cdr3_aa: CASSSTSTGGEQYF
j_call: TRBJ1-4; clone_size: .; d_call: .; v_call: TRBV3-1; cdr3_nt: TGTGCCAGCAGCCAAGATCTAAAAGGACCCCTGGTTTTT; cdr3_aa: CASSQDLKGPLVF
j_call: TRBJ1-3; clone_size: many; d_call: .; v_call: TRBV7-9; cdr3_nt: TGTGCCAGCAACGGTCGAGGGAAGTCTGGAAACACCATATATTTT; cdr3_aa: CASNGRGKSGNTIYF
j_call: TRBJ2-5; clone_size: many; d_call: .; v_call: TRBV11-2; cdr3_nt: TGTGCCAGCAGCCCCCTCCTAGGGGAAGAGACCCAGTACTTC; cdr3_aa: CASSPLLGEETQYF
j_call: TRBJ2-7; clone_size: many; d_call: TRBD2; v_call: TRBV9; cdr3_nt: TGTGCCAGCAGCGTAGGATCGACTAGCGGGAGATACGAGCAGTACTTC; cdr3_aa: CASSVGSTSGRYEQYF
j_call: TRBJ1-1; clone_size: few; d_call: TRBD1; v_call: TRBV29-1; cdr3_nt: TGCAGCGTTGAGGGACAGGGTGGCACTGAAGCTTTCTTT; cdr3_aa: CSVEGQGGTEAFF
j_call: TRBJ2-5; clone_size: .; d_call: .; v_call: TRBV7-9; cdr3_nt: TGTGCCAGCAGCTTTAGGGCCCCGGGCTCCCAGTACTTC; cdr3_aa: CASSFRAPGSQYF
j_call: TRBJ2-6; clone_size: .; d_call: .; v_call: TRBV10-2; cdr3_nt: TGCGCCAGCAGAGGCAGGGCCTCGGGGACTGGGGCCAACGTCCTGACTTTC; cdr3_aa: CASRGRASGTGANVLTF
j_call: TRBJ2-1; clone_size: many; d_call: TRBD2; v_call: TRBV24-1; cdr3_nt: TGTGCCACCAGTGAAACCGGGACTAGCGGGAGAAAAGGAGGGCAGTTCTTC; cdr3_aa: CATSETGTSGRKGGQFF
j_call: TRBJ2-1; clone_size: many; d_call: .; v_call: TRBV14; cdr3_nt: TGTGCCAGCAGCGAACGGGGTAACTCAGAGCAGTTCTTC; cdr3_aa: CASSERGNSEQFF
j_call: TRBJ2-7; clone_size: few; d_call: .; v_call: TRBV29-1; cdr3_nt: TGCAGCGTCAGGGTTACCCGCGAGCAGTACTTC; cdr3_aa: CSVRVTREQYF
j_call: TRBJ2-1; clone_size: many; d_call: .; v_call: TRBV7-2; cdr3_nt: TGTGCCAGCAGCTTAGGTCCCCGTGAGCAGTTCTTC; cdr3_aa: CASSLGPREQFF
j_call: TRBJ2-7; clone_size: many; d_call: .; v_call: TRBV3-1; cdr3_nt: TGTGCCAGCAGCCAAGATACTTCTACGAAGCAGTACTTC; cdr3_aa: CASSQDTSTKQYF
j_call: TRBJ2-5; clone_size: many; d_call: .; v_call: TRBV2; cdr3_nt: TGTGCCAGCAGTGTCGGCGGTCTGGTGGAGACCCAGTACTTC; cdr3_aa: CASSVGGLVETQYF
j_call: TRBJ2-1; clone_size: few; d_call: TRBD2; v_call: TRBV7-2; cdr3_nt: TGTGCCAGCAGCGTAGAGGGACTAGCGGCCCGTCGGAGCAATGAGCAGTTCTTC; cdr3_aa: CASSVEGLAARRSNEQFF
j_call: TRBJ2-4; clone_size: .; d_call: TRBD2; v_call: TRBV10-3; cdr3_nt: TGTGCCATCACCTCGGTGGGGGGACTAGCGGGAGTAGCCAAAAACATTCAGTACTTC; cdr3_aa: CAITSVGGLAGVAKNIQYF
j_call: TRBJ2-2; clone_size: few; d_call: TRBD1; v_call: TRBV12-3/TRBV12-4; cdr3_nt: TGTGCCAGCAGCCCGTCGGGACAGGGTCCCACCGGGGAGCTGTTTTTT; cdr3_aa: CASSPSGQGPTGELFF
j_call: TRBJ1-1; clone_size: .; d_call: TRBD1; v_call: TRBV5-1; cdr3_nt: TGCGCCAGCAGCTTGGCCCCGGGACAGGGCGCTGAAGCTTTCTTT; cdr3_aa: CASSLAPGQGAEAFF
j_call: TRBJ2-2; clone_size: .; d_call: .; v_call: TRBV9; cdr3_nt: TGTGCCAGCAGCACCCTCGGGGGCTTCGGGGAGCTGTTTTTT; cdr3_aa: CASSTLGGFGELFF
j_call: TRBJ2-2; clone_size: .; d_call: .; v_call: TRBV15; cdr3_nt: TGTGCCACCAGCAGACAGGGTCCTGACACCGGGGAGCTGTTTTTT; cdr3_aa: CATSRQGPDTGELFF
j_call: TRBJ2-1; clone_size: once; d_call: .; v_call: TRBV6-2/TRBV6-3; cdr3_nt: TGTGCCAGCAGTGCCACCGAGCTAGTTAGCTCCTACAATGAGCAGTTCTTC; cdr3_aa: CASSATELVSSYNEQFF
j_call: TRBJ2-2; clone_size: .; d_call: TRBD2; v_call: TRBV29-1; cdr3_nt: TGCAGCTCCTCTAGCGGGAGGGGCGGGGAGCTGTTTTTT; cdr3_aa: CSSSSGRGGELFF
j_call: TRBJ2-5; clone_size: few; d_call: .; v_call: TRBV19; cdr3_nt: TGTGCCAGTAGTAGGGGACGGATTGGCCAAGAGACCCAGTACTTC; cdr3_aa: CASSRGRIGQETQYF
j_call: TRBJ2-5; clone_size: .; d_call: .; v_call: TRBV10-3; cdr3_nt: TGTGCCATCAGGGAGAGAGAGACCCAGTACTTC; cdr3_aa: CAIRERETQYF
j_call: TRBJ1-5; clone_size: few; d_call: .; v_call: TRBV6-1; cdr3_nt: TGTGCCAGCAGTGAATTAGCCCTCCTACATCAGCCCCAGCATTTT; cdr3_aa: CASSELALLHQPQHF
j_call: TRBJ2-7; clone_size: .; d_call: .; v_call: TRBV29-1; cdr3_nt: TGCAGCGTTGTACCTAGACAGAACTCCTACGAGCAGTACTTC; cdr3_aa: CSVVPRQNSYEQYF
j_call: TRBJ2-5; clone_size: .; d_call: TRBD1; v_call: TRBV5-1; cdr3_nt: TGCGCCAGCAGCTTGGGGACAGGGGACAGCTCCGGGACCCAGTACTTC; cdr3_aa: CASSLGTGDSSGTQYF
j_call: TRBJ2-3; clone_size: few; d_call: .; v_call: TRBV5-4; cdr3_nt: TGTGCCAGCAGCTTCAGGGGAAATACGCAGTATTTT; cdr3_aa: CASSFRGNTQYF
j_call: TRBJ2-1; clone_size: many; d_call: .; v_call: TRBV7-2; cdr3_nt: TGTGCCAGCAGCTCCGGCTATGAGCAGTTCTTC; cdr3_aa: CASSSGYEQFF
j_call: TRBJ2-2; clone_size: .; d_call: .; v_call: TRBV11-3; cdr3_nt: TGTGCCAGCAGCCGGGCGGGTACGAACACCGGGGAGCTGTTTTTT; cdr3_aa: CASSRAGTNTGELFF
j_call: TRBJ1-1; clone_size: many; d_call: .; v_call: TRBV15; cdr3_nt: TGTGCCACCAGCAGATCACATCTCATGAACACTGAAGCTTTCTTT; cdr3_aa: CATSRSHLMNTEAFF
j_call: TRBJ1-1; clone_size: many; d_call: .; v_call: TRBV11-2; cdr3_nt: TGTGCCAGCAGCTCACCACCCGGATGGGCCTGGAACACTGAAGCTTTCTTT; cdr3_aa: CASSSPPGWAWNTEAFF
j_call: TRBJ1-2; clone_size: .; d_call: .; v_call: TRBV6-6; cdr3_nt: TGTGCCAGCAGTGCCTCTCCCCGAGGCGGCTACACCTTC; cdr3_aa: CASSASPRGGYTF
j_call: TRBJ2-1; clone_size: few; d_call: .; v_call: TRBV3-1; cdr3_nt: TGTGCCAGCAGCCAAGTAGAAGGAGTCCGGCCCAATGAGCAGTTCTTC; cdr3_aa: CASSQVEGVRPNEQFF
j_call: TRBJ2-7; clone_size: few; d_call: .; v_call: TRBV12-3/TRBV12-4; cdr3_nt: TGTGCCAGCCGACTTGTGGGGTCCCACTACGAGCAGTACTTC; cdr3_aa: CASRLVGSHYEQYF
j_call: TRBJ2-5; clone_size: many; d_call: TRBD1; v_call: TRBV7-6; cdr3_nt: TGTGCCAGCAGCTTAGACCAGGGGGCGTGGGAGACCCAGTACTTC; cdr3_aa: CASSLDQGAWETQYF
j_call: TRBJ2-1; clone_size: many; d_call: TRBD2; v_call: TRBV10-3; cdr3_nt: TGTGCCATCAGTGGGACTAGCAGCCGCTATGAGCAGTTCTTC; cdr3_aa: CAISGTSSRYEQFF
j_call: TRBJ2-7; clone_size: .; d_call: .; v_call: TRBV4-1; cdr3_nt: TGCGCCAGCAGCCAAGGACACGGGGCGCAGGAGCAGTACTTC; cdr3_aa: CASSQGHGAQEQYF
j_call: TRBJ2-7; clone_size: many; d_call: TRBD2; v_call: TRBV7-2; cdr3_nt: TGTGCCAGCAGCGAGGTTAGCGGGCCCTCCTACGAGCAGTACTTC; cdr3_aa: CASSEVSGPSYEQYF
j_call: TRBJ2-3; clone_size: many; d_call: .; v_call: TRBV7-2; cdr3_nt: TGTGCCAGCAGTTTAGAAGGGGGGCAACTTAGCACAGATACGCAGTATTTT; cdr3_aa: CASSLEGGQLSTDTQYF